A single sample gave rise to the 4 T cell receptor beta chains below, sequenced in a study of T cell responses to AZD1222 COVID-19 vaccine. Measured with immunoSEQ multiplex PCR; TCRdb has only the in-frame clones, and not every one. Counted here are 110,000 to 150,000 clones, about nine tenths occurring once; the ten biggest clones make up 1.5% to 2%. The material was peripheral blood, obtained on day 0 of AZD1222 vaccination. Source of these receptors: an adult in good health.

The chain employs TRBV9 and TRBJ1-4; unclear D gene. Trimming removed 0 bases from V and 0 bases from J, with 6 bases in between. Per the germline V gene, CDR1 is SGDLS and CDR2 is YYNGEE. The CDR3 loop spans 15 amino acids. The CDR3 bases are TGTGCCAGCAGCGTAGATCCAGCAACTAATGAAAAACTGTTTTTT. Translating it yields CASSVDPATNEKLFF.

The chain combines TRBV5-5 with TRBJ2-7, with D unclear. The germline V gene encodes CDR1 SGHKS and CDR2 YYEKEE (reference sequence). Trimming stripped 4 bases from V and 3 bases from J, with 8 bases between. This CDR3 is 12 amino acids long. CDR3 coding DNA: TGTGCCAGCAGCCGCGGAAACTACGAGCAGTACTTC. Translated, it gives CASSRGNYEQYF.

The chain is built from TRBV29-1 and TRBJ1-1; 8 nucleotides line up with TRBD1. Unmatched junction bases numbered 6, after V lost 7 bases and J lost 2 bases. From germline, CDR1 is SQVTM and CDR2 ANQGSEA. The CDR3 contains 13 residues. Here the CDR3 reads CSAGQGVNTEAFF. CDR3 in DNA: TGCAGCGCCGGACAGGGTGTAAACACTGAAGCTTTCTTT. The full variable domain, completed using reference TRBV29-1 and TRBJ1-1, is SAVISQKPSRDICQRGTSLTIQCQVDSQVTMMFWYRQQPGQSLTLIATANQGSEATYESGFVIDKFPISRPNLTFSTLTVSNMSPEDSSIYLCSAGQGVNTEAFFGQGTRLTVV.

The chain combines TRBV24-1 with TRBJ2-2, with 7 bases lining up with TRBD1. V was pared by 6 bases and J by 2 bases, with 8 bases of the junction left unmatched. Germline CDR1 reads KGHDR; CDR2 reads SFDVKD. The length of the CDR3 is 16 residues. CDR3 nucleotides: TGTGCCACCAGTCGAGGGGGCCGAGGAAACACCGGGGAGCTGTTTTTT. Protein product: CATSRGGRGNTGELFF.